This T cell receptor (beta chain) was sequenced in a study of blood T cell repertoires in COVID-19. Across the study: Specimens from acute and convalescent COVID-19 originated in the United States, Italy and Spain. Sources were T cells, B-cell-depleted T cells, or PBMCs; the material itself was cDNA or gDNA.

This CDR3 has 20 amino acids. The V gene's germline CDR1 is ENHRY and CDR2 SYGVKD. Trimming left V 7 bases short and J 1 base short, with 29 bases between. The age range of participants was 18 to 89 years, with residence in some 25 US areas. Per the authors' pipeline: Reference gene primers were amplified, and this amplification served to estimate nucleated cell counts. TCRdb's copy holds only in-frame clones and misses some; the assay was immunoSEQ multiplex PCR. V, J and clone size derive from that table, while D and trimming were established from the DNA sequence. The repertoire has roughly 430,000 clones, roughly 90% of them found once; the top ten carry around 2%.

This TCR was sampled from a woman aged 40 to 50 with acute COVID-19. Sequences were obtained from PBMCs or T cells enriched from blood (not recorded which). This chain connects TRBV10-3 to TRBJ1-5; D is possibly TRBD1 (6 bases). In DNA form, the CDR3 reads TGTGCCATCACTCGGACAGCCCTTCCCTGGGGGTCTAAAAGCAATCAGCCCCAGCATTTT. Protein sequence: CAITRTALPWGSKSNQPQHF.